Shown below are 5 T cell receptor beta chains from a single sample sequenced in a study of CD39 and CD103 CD8 tumor-infiltrating T cells. Assay: immunoSEQ multiplex PCR; the TCRdb copy retains only in-frame clones and omits some. The table shows under 20,000 clones, with 90% to 95% occurring only once. Sequenced: CD8+ T cells sorted from blood. Subset defined: total memory CD8 T cells (CD45RA-CCR7+/-) from blood or uninvolved lymph node. The receptors here all came from a human donor with head and neck squamous cell carcinoma.

This chain joins TRBV7-3 and TRBJ2-1; 7 bases line up with TRBD2. With 6 bases clipped from V and 5 bases from J, the junction kept 7 bases outside the gene matches. The CDR3 runs to 14 residues. Germline V CDR1 and CDR2: SGHTA, FQGTGA. The CDR3 DNA sequence: TGTGCCAGCAGTCAGCGGGGTATTAACAATGAGCAGTTCTTC. This gives the protein CASSQRGINNEQFF.

J is TRBJ2-7 and V is TRBV6-5; 8 bases are a match to TRBD1. V gave up 6 bases and J gave up 3 bases; unmatched junction bases: 10. The length of the CDR3 is 15 residues. Looked up from germline, CDR1 is MNHEY and CDR2 is SVGAGI. The CDR3 protein is CASRQGTGLLYEQYF. The CDR3 DNA reads TGTGCCAGCAGACAAGGGACAGGACTTCTCTACGAGCAGTACTTC.

In DNA, the CDR3 is TGTGCCAGCAGCGTAGGAACAGGGGTGACTGAAGCTTTCTTT. It is translated as CASSVGTGVTEAFF. This chain uses TRBV9 with TRBJ1-1; TRBD1 matches at 7 bases. CDR3 length: 14 amino acids. Looked up from germline, CDR1 is SGDLS and CDR2 is YYNGEE. After removal of 0 bases from V and 5 bases from J, the junction contained 4 bases not matched to a gene.

The chain joins TRBV27 to TRBJ1-3; D ambiguous. There are 14 residues in the CDR3. Looked up from germline, CDR1 is MNHEY and CDR2 is SMNVEV (reference sequence). Trimming took off 2 bases at V and 1 base at J, with 6 bases between the two ends. The CDR3 region has the DNA TGTGCCAGCAGTTTAGGAGGATCTGGAAACACCATATATTTT. It encodes CASSLGGSGNTIYF.

The rearrangement links TRBV7-9 to TRBJ2-1; 9 bases are shared with TRBD2. The germline V gene has CDR1 SEHNR and CDR2 FQNEAQ (reference sequence). The CDR3 is made up of 15 amino acids. The V segment lost 2 bases and the J segment 4 bases; nucleotides outside the gene matches: 3. The CDR3 loop is CASSLSGGIYNEQFF. The CDR3 DNA sequence: TGTGCCAGCAGCTTAAGCGGGGGGATATACAATGAGCAGTTCTTC.